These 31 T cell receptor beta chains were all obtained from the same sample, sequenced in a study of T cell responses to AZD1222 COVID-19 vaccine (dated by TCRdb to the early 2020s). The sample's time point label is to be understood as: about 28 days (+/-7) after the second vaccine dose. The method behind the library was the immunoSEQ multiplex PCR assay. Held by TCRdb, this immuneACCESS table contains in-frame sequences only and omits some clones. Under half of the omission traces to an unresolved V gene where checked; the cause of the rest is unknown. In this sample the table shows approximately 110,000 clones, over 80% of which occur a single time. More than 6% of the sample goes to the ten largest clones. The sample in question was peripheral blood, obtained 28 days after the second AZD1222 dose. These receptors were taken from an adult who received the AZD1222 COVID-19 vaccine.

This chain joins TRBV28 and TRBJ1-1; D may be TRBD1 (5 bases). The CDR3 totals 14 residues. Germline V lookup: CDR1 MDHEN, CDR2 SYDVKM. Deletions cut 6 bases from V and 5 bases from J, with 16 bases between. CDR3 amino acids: CASRTQSGGTEAFF. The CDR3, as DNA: TGTGCCAGCAGGACCCAGAGCGGGGGGACTGAAGCTTTCTTT.

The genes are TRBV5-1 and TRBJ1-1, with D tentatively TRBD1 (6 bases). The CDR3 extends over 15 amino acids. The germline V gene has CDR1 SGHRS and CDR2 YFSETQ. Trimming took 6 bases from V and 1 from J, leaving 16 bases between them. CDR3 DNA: TGCGCCAGCACTCGGGGCGCACAGGGGAACACTGAAGCTTTCTTT. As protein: CASTRGAQGNTEAFF.

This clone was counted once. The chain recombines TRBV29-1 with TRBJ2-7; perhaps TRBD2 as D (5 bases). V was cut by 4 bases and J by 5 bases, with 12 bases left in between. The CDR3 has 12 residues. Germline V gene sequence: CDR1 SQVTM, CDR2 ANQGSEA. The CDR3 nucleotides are TGCAGCGTTGCCTATGAGGGAGACGAGCAGTACTTC. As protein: CSVAYEGDEQYF.

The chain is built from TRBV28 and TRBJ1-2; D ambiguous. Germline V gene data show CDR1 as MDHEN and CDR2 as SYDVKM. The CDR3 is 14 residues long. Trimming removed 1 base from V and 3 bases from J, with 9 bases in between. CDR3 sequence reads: CASSLSNTYYGYTF. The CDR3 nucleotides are TGTGCCAGCAGTTTATCCAACACCTACTATGGCTACACCTTC.

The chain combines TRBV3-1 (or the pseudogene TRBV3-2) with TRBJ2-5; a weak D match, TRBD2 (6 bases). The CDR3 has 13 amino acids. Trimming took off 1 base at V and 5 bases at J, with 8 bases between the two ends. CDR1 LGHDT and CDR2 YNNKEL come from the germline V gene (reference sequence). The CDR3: CASSQGGDETQYF. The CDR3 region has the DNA TGTGCCAGCAGCCAAGGGGGGGACGAGACCCAGTACTTC.

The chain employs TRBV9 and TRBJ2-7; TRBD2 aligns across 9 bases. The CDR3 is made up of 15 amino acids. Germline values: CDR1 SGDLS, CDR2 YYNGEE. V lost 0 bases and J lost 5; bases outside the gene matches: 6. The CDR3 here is CASSVAAGGLDEQYF. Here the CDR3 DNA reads TGTGCCAGCAGCGTAGCGGCGGGGGGGCTCGACGAGCAGTACTTC.

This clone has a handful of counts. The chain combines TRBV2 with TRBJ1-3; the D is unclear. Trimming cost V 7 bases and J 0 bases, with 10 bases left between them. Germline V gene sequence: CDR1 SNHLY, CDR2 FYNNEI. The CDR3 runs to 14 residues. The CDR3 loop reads CASKSSNSGNTIYF. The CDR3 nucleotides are TGTGCCAGCAAATCTTCCAACTCTGGAAACACCATATATTTT.

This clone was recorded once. CDR3 DNA: TGTGCCAGCAGCTTAGATGAAAAACTGTTTTTT. Translated, it gives CASSLDEKLFF. This sequence joins TRBV11-1 and TRBJ1-4, with D hard to call. V lost 1 base and J 6 bases, leaving 0 bases between the germline ends. The germline V gene has CDR1 SGHAT and CDR2 FQDESV (reference sequence). The CDR3 length is 11 residues.

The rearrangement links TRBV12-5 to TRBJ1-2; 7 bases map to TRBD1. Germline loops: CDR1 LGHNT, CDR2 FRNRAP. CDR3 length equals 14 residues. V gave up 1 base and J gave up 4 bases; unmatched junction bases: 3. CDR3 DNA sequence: TGTGCTAGTGGTTTGGATGGGACAGCCTATGGCTACACCTTC. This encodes CASGLDGTAYGYTF.

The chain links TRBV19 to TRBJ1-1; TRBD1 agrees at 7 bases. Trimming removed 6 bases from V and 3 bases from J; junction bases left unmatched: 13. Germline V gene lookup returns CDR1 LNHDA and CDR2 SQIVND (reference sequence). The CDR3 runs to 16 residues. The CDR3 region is CASRRIPGQLYTEAFF. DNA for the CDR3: TGTGCCAGTAGGCGAATTCCGGGACAGCTGTACACTGAAGCTTTCTTT.

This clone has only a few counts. The DNA of the CDR3 is TGTGCCAGCAACAAAGTAGGGGACGCTGAAGCTTTCTTT. Protein sequence: CASNKVGDAEAFF. The chain employs TRBV6-5 and TRBJ1-1; TRBD1 might be the D (5 bases). This CDR3 is 13 amino acids long. V lost 7 bases, J lost 6 bases, and 15 bases lay in between. Germline CDR1 and CDR2: MNHEY and SVGAGI.

CDR3 sequence: CASSLVTNTEAFF. The CDR3 DNA is TGTGCCAGCAGCTTAGTTACAAACACTGAAGCTTTCTTT. The J gene is TRBJ1-1, the V gene TRBV7-2, with no clear D. Germline V gene data show CDR1 as SGHTA and CDR2 as FQGNSA. V lost 1 base and J 2 bases, leaving 5 bases between the germline ends. The CDR3 is 13 residues long.

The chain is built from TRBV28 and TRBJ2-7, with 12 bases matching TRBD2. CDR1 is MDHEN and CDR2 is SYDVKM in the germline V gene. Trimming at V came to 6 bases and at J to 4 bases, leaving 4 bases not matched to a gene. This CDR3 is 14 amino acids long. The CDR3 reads CASSTSGRMYEQYF. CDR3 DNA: TGTGCCAGCAGCACTAGCGGGAGGATGTACGAGCAGTACTTC.

The CDR3 DNA reads as TGCAGCGTTGAGCAGGATACGCAGTATTTT. Its translation is CSVEQDTQYF. V usage is TRBV29-1 and J usage is TRBJ2-3; no clear D. The germline V and J ends were trimmed by 3 bases and 6 bases, with 4 bases remaining between them. This CDR3 spans 10 amino acids. Per germline, CDR1 SQVTM and CDR2 ANQGSEA.

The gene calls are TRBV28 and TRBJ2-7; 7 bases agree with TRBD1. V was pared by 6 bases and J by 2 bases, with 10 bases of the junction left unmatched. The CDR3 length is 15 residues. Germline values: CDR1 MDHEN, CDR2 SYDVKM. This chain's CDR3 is CASRAQGLLTYEQYF. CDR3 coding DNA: TGTGCCAGCAGGGCACAGGGGCTCTTGACCTACGAGCAGTACTTC.

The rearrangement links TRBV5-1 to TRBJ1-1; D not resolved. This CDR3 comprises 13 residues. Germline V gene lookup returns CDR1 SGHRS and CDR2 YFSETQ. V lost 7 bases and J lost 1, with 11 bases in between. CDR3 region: CASYFGENTEAFF. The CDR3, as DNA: TGCGCCAGCTATTTTGGGGAGAACACTGAAGCTTTCTTT.

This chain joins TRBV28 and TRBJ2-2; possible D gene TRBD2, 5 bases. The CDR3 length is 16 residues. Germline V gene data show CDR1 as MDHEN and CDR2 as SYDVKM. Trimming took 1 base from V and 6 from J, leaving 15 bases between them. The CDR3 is CASSLYAKQRAGELFF. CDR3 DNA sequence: TGTGCCAGCAGTTTATACGCCAAACAGAGGGCCGGGGAGCTGTTTTTT.

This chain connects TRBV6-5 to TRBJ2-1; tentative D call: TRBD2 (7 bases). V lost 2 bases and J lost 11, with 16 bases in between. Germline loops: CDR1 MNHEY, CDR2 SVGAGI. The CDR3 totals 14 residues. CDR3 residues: CASSYPGGGGKQFF. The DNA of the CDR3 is TGTGCCAGCAGTTACCCGGGGGGAGGGGGTAAGCAGTTCTTC.

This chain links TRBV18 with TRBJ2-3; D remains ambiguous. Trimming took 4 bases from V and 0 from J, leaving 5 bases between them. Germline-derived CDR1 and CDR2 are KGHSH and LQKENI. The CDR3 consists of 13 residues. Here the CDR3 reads CASSQDSTDTQYF. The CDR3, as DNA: TGTGCCAGCTCACAGGATAGCACAGATACGCAGTATTTT.

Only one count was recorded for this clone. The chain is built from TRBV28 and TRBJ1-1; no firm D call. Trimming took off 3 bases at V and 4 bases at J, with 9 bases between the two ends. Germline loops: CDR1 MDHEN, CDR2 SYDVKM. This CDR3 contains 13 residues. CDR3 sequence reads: CASSFSAGTEAFF. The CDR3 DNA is TGTGCCAGCAGTTTCTCCGCCGGCACTGAAGCTTTCTTT.

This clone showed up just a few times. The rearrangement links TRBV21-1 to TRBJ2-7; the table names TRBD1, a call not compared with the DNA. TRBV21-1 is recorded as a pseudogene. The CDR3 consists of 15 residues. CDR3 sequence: CASSKAWDRVTEQYF. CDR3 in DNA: TGTGCCAGCAGCAAAGCGTGGGACAGGGTAACCGAGCAGTACTTC.

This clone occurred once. The CDR3 DNA is TGTGCCAGCAGCTTTCGGGGCGGGAGTAGACTCTACGAGCAGTACTTC. This gives the protein CASSFRGGSRLYEQYF. The rearrangement links TRBV5-6 to TRBJ2-7; 7 bases match TRBD2. V lost 2 bases to trimming and J lost 3 bases; unmatched junction nucleotides: 11. From germline, CDR1 is SGHDT and CDR2 YYEEEE. CDR3 length: 16 amino acids.

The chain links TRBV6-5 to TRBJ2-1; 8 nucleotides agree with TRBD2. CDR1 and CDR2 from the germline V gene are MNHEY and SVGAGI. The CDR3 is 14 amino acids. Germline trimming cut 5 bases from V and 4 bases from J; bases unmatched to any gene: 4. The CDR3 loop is CASSTSGTYNEQFF. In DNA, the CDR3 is TGTGCCAGCAGTACTAGCGGTACTTACAATGAGCAGTTCTTC.

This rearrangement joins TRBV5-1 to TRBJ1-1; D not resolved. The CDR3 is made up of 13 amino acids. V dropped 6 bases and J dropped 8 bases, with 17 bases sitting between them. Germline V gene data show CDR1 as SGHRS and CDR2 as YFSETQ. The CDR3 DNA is TGCGCCAGCAATCCGGGAGACAATGGAGAAGCTTTCTTT. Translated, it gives CASNPGDNGEAFF.

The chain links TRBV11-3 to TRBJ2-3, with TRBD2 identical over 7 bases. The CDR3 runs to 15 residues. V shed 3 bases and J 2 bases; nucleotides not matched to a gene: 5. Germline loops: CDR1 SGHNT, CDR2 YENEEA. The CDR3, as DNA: TGTGCCAGCAGCTTTCGAGCGGGGAACACAGATACGCAGTATTTT. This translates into CASSFRAGNTDTQYF.

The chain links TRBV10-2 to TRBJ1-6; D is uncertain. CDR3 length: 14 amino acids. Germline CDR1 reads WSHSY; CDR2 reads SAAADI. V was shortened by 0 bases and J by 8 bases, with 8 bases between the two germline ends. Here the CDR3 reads CASSESYAYSPLHF. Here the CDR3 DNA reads TGCGCCAGCAGTGAGTCTTATGCATATTCACCCCTCCACTTT.

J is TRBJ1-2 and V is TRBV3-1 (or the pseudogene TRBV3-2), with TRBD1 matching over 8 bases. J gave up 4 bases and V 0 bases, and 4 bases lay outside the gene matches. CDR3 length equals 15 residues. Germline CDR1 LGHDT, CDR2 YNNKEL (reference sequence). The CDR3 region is CASSQDPGGSYGYTF. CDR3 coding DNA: TGTGCCAGCAGCCAAGACCCAGGGGGCAGCTATGGCTACACCTTC.

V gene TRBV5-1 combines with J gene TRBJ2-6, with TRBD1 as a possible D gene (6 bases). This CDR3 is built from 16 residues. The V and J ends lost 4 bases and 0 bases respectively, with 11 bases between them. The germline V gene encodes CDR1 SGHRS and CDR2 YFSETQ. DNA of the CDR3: TGCGCCAGCAGCGAGGGACAAACCTCTGGGGCCAACGTCCTGACTTTC. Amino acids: CASSEGQTSGANVLTF.

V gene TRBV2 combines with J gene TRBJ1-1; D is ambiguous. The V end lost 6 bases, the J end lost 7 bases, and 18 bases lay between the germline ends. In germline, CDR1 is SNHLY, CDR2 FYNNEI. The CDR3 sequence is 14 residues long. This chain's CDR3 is CASRGFEGTVEAFF. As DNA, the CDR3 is TGTGCCAGCAGGGGGTTCGAGGGTACGGTTGAAGCTTTCTTT.

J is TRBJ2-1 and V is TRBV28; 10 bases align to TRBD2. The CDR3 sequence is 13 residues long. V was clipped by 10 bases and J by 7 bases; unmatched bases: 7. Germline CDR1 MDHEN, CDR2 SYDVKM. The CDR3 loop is CATQAGGENEQFF. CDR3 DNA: TGTGCCACCCAAGCGGGAGGGGAGAATGAGCAGTTCTTC.

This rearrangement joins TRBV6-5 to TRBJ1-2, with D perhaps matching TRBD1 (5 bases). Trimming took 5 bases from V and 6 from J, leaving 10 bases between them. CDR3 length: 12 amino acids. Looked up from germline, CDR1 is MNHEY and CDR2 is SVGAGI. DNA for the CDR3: TGTGCCAGCAGTAGACTGGGGGATGGCTACACCTTC. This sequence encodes CASSRLGDGYTF.